This T cell receptor (beta chain) was captured in a study of blood T cell repertoires in COVID-19. Study context: Both acute and convalescent COVID-19 samples were obtained from the United States, Italy and Spain. In each case, the material was cDNA or gDNA derived from T cells, B-cell-depleted T cells, or PBMCs.

In the authors' workflow: Estimates of nucleated cell counts were drawn from the amplification of reference gene primers. Sequencing used immunoSEQ multiplex PCR; TCRdb keeps in-frame clones, though not all of them. V and J calls and clone size come straight from that table; D and trimming were deduced from the DNA. The profile covers about 73,000 clones, with approximately 80% appearing a single time and approximately 2.5% taken by the ten largest. This sequence was found in an elderly man with active or convalescent COVID-19. Sequenced: peripheral blood.

Here the CDR3 DNA reads TGTGCCAGCAGGATACAGGGAAGAACAGATACGCAGTATTTT. This sequence encodes CASRIQGRTDTQYF. The chain links TRBV2 to TRBJ2-3, with D perhaps TRBD1 (6 bases). This CDR3 contains 14 residues. Germline CDR1 SNHLY, CDR2 FYNNEI. Trimming removed 6 bases at V and 3 bases at J, with 13 bases between.